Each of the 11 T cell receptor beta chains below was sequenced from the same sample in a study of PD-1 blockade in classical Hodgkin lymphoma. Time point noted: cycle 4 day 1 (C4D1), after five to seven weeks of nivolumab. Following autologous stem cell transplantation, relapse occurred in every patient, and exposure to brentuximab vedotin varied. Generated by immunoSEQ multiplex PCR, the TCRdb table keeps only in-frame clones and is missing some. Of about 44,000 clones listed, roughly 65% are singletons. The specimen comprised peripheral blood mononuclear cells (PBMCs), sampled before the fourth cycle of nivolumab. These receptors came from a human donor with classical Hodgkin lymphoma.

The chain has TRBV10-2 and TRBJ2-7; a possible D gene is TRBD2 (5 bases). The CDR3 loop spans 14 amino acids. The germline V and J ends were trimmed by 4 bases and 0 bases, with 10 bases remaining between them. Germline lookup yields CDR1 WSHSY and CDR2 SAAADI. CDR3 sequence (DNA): TGCGCCAGCAGTGGAGGGTTCAGCTCCTACGAGCAGTACTTC. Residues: CASSGGFSSYEQYF.

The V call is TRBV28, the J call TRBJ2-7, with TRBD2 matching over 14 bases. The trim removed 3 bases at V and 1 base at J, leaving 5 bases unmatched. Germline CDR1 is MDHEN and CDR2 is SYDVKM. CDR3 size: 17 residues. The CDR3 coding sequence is TGTGCCAGCAGTTTGACTAGCGGGAGGGCCAAATCCTACGAGCAGTACTTC. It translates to CASSLTSGRAKSYEQYF.

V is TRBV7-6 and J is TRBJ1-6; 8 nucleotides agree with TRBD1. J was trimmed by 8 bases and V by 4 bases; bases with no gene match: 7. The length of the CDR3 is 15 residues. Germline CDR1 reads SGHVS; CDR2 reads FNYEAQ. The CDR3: CASSSWTGPDSPLHF. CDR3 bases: TGTGCCAGCAGCTCATGGACAGGGCCCGATTCACCCCTCCACTTT.

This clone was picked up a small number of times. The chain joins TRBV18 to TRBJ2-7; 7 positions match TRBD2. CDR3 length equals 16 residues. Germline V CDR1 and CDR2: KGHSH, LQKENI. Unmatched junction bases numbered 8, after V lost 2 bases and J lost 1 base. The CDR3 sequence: CASSPARLASSYEQYF. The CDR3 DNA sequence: TGTGCCAGCTCACCAGCTCGACTAGCTTCTTCCTACGAGCAGTACTTC.

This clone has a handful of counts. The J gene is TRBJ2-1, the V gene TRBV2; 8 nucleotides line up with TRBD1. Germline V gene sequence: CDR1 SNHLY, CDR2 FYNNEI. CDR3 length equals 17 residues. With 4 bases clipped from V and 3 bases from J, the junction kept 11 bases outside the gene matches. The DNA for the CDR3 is TGTGCCAGCAGTGGGGACAGGACCTTAGAGGGCTACAATGAGCAGTTCTTC. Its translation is CASSGDRTLEGYNEQFF.

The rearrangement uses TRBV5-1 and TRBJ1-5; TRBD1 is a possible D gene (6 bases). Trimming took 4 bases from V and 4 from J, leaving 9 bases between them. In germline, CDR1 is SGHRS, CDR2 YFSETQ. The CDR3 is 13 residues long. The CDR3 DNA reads TGCGCCAGCAGCGTCACAGGGAATCAGCCCCAGCATTTT. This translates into CASSVTGNQPQHF.

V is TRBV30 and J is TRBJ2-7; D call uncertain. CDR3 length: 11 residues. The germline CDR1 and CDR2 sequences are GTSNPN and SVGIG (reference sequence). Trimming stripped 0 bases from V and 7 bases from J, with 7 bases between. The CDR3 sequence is CAWSVLREQYF. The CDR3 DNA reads TGTGCCTGGAGTGTACTAAGGGAGCAGTACTTC.

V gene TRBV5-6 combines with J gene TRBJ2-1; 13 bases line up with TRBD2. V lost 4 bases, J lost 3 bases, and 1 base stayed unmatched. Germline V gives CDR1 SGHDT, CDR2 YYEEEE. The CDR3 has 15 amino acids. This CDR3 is CASSRTSGGYNEQFF. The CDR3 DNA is TGTGCCAGCAGCCGGACTAGCGGGGGCTACAATGAGCAGTTCTTC.

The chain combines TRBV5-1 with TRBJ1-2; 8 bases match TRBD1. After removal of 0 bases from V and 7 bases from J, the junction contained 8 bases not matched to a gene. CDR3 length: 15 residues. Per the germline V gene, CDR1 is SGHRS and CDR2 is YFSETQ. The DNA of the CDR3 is TGCGCCAGCAGCTTGGAAGGACAGGGCATGGGTGGCTACACCTTC. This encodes CASSLEGQGMGGYTF.

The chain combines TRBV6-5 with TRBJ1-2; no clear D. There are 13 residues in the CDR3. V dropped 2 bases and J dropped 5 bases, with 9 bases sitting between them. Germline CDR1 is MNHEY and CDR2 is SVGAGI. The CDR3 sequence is CASSYGRSYGYTF. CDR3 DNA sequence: TGTGCCAGCAGTTACGGACGGAGTTATGGCTACACCTTC.

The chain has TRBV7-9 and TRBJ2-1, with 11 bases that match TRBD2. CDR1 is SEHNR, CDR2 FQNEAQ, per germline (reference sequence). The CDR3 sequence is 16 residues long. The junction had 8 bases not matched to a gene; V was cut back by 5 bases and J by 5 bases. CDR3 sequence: CASSAPGLADNNEQFF. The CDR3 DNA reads TGTGCCAGCAGCGCCCCGGGACTAGCGGACAACAATGAGCAGTTCTTC.